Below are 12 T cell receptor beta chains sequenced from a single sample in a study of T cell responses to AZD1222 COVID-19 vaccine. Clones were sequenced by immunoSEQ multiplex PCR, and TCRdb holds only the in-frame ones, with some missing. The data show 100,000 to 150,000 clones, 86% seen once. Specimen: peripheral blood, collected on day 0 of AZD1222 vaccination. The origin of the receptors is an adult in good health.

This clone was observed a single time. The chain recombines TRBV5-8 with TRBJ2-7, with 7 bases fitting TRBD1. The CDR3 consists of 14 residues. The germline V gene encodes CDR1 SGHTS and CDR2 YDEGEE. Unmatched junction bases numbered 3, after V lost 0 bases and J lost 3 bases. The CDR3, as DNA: TGTGCCAGCAGCTTGGGGGGACAGTACTACGAGCAGTACTTC. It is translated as CASSLGGQYYEQYF.

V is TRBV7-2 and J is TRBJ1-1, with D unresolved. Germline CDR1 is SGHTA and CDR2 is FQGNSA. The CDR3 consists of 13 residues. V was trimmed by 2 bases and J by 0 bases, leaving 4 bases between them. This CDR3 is CASSLRMNTEAFF. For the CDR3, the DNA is TGTGCCAGCAGCTTAAGAATGAACACTGAAGCTTTCTTT.

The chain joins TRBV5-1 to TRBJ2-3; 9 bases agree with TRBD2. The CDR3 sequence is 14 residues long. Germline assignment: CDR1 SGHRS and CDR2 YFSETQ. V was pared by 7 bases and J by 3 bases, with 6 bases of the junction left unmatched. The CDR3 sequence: CASQTAGGTDTQYF. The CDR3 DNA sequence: TGCGCCAGCCAAACAGCGGGGGGAACAGATACGCAGTATTTT.

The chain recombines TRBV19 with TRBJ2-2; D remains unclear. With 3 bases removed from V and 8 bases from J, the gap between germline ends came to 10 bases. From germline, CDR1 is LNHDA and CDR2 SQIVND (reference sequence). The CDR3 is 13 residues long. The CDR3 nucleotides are TGTGCCAGTAGTATGGGCAATCCGGGGGAGCTGTTTTTT. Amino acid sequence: CASSMGNPGELFF.

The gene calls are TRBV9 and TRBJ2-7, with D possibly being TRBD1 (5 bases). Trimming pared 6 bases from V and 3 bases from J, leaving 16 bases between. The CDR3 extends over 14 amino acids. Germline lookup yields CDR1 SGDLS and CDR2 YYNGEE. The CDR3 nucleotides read TGTGCCAGCAACCCAGGGTTTGAGAGCTACGAGCAGTACTTC. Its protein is CASNPGFESYEQYF.

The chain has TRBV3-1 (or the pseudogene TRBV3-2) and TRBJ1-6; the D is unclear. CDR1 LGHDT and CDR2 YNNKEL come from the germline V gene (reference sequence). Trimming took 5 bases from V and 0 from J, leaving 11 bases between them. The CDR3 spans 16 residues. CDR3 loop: CASSMRRSSYNSPLHF. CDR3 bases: TGTGCCAGCAGCATGCGCAGGAGCTCCTATAATTCACCCCTCCACTTT.

The CDR3 reads CASSLVQGAPPYEQYF. The CDR3 nucleotides are TGTGCCAGCAGCTTAGTGCAGGGGGCTCCTCCCTACGAGCAGTACTTC. The rearrangement links TRBV7-6 to TRBJ2-7, with 8 positions matching TRBD1. The length of the CDR3 is 16 residues. The J segment lost 2 bases and the V segment lost 1 base, leaving 7 bases of the junction unmatched. Germline V gene lookup returns CDR1 SGHVS and CDR2 FNYEAQ.

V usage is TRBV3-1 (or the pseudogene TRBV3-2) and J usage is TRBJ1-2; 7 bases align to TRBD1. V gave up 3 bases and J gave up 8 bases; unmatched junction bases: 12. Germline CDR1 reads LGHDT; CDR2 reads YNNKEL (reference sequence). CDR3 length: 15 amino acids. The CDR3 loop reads CASSQRQGRGAGYTF. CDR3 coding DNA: TGTGCCAGCAGCCAGAGACAGGGACGGGGAGCCGGCTACACCTTC.

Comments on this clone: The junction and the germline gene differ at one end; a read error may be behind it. The DNA of the CDR3 is TGTGCCAGCAGCGATTTGACAGGCCCCTCCAACGAGCAGTACTTC. Amino acids: CASSDLTGPSNEQYF. This sequence joins TRBV11-2 and TRBJ2-7; D perhaps matches TRBD1 (6 bases). Germline CDR1 SGHAT, CDR2 FQNNGV. The CDR3 runs 15 residues.

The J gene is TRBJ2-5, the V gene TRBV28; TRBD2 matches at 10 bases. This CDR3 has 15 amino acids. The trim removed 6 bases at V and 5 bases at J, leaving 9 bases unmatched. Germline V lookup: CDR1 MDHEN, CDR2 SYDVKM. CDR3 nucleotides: TGTGCCAGCAGCCCCCAAGGGACTAGCGACGAGACCCAGTACTTC. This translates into CASSPQGTSDETQYF. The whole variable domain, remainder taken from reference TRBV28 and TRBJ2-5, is DVKVTQSSRYLVKRTGEKVFLECVQDMDHENMFWYRQDPGLGLRLIYFSYDVKMKEKGDIPEGYSVSREKKERFSLILESASTNQTSMYLCASSPQGTSDETQYFGPGTRLLVL.

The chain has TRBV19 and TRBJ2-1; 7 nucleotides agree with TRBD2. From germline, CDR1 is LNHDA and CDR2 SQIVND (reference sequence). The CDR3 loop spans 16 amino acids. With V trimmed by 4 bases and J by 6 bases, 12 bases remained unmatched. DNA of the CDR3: TGTGCCAGTAGTACTCTTCGGGACTACTTAACCAATGAGCAGTTCTTC. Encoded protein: CASSTLRDYLTNEQFF.

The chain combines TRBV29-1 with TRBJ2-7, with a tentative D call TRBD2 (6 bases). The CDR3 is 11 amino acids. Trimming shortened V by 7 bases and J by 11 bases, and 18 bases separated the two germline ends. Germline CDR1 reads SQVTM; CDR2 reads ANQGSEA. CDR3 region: CSGTGSGSEYF. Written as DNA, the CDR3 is TGCAGCGGGACCGGAAGCGGGTCGGAGTACTTC.